These T cell receptor beta chains were read from a single sample in a study of T cell changes during pregnancy in multiple sclerosis. TCRdb's table, derived via immunoSEQ multiplex PCR, lists solely in-frame clones and lacks some. This sample has 55,000 to 65,000 clones; nearly 95% occur once, and the top ten carry about 0.93%. The source material was peripheral blood, sampled in the first trimester of pregnancy. These receptors all stem from a female donor with multiple sclerosis, enrolled in a pregnancy study. Both conserved end residues are part of each CDR3. Fields, in order: J gene, D gene, CDR3 length, clone size, V gene, CDR3 protein, CDR3 DNA. The D gene is left open where the match is weak. Not all rows give a size; the values are once, few, many and, for expanded clones, a class.

>TRBJ2-5|.|14|.|TRBV19
CASSIAQNQETQYF
TGTGCCAGTAGTATAGCACAGAATCAAGAGACCCAGTACTTC
>TRBJ2-7|TRBD1|14|.|TRBV7-6
CASSYRDRGHEQYF
TGTGCCAGCAGCTACCGGGACAGAGGACACGAGCAGTACTTC
>TRBJ2-7|TRBD1|14|.|TRBV6-5
CASSETGSTYEQYF
TGTGCCAGCAGTGAGACAGGGTCTACCTACGAGCAGTACTTC
>TRBJ2-4|TRBD1|15|.|TRBV7-9
CASSSTGEAKNIQYF
TGTGCCAGCAGCTCAACAGGGGAGGCCAAAAACATTCAGTACTTC
>TRBJ2-1|TRBD1|15|.|TRBV6-4
CASSLRDRAADEQFF
TGTGCCAGCAGTCTCCGGGACAGGGCTGCCGATGAGCAGTTCTTC
>TRBJ2-3|.|10|once|TRBV10-3
CAAGLDTQYF
TGTGCCGCGGGGCTGGATACGCAGTATTTT
>TRBJ2-2|TRBD1|16|.|TRBV2
CASSEIGQGAGGELFF
TGTGCCAGCAGTGAAATAGGCCAGGGGGCCGGCGGGGAGCTGTTTTTT
>TRBJ2-2|TRBD1|16|.|TRBV7-2
CASSLLGQGSTGELFF
TGTGCCAGCAGCTTATTGGGACAGGGTTCCACCGGGGAGCTGTTTTTT
>TRBJ1-3|.|15|.|TRBV7-9
CASSLGSDRGNTIYF
TGTGCCAGCAGCTTAGGTAGCGATCGTGGAAACACCATATATTTT
>TRBJ1-5|TRBD1|14|.|TRBV7-2
CASSQGQANQPQHF
TGTGCCAGCAGCCAGGGACAGGCCAATCAGCCCCAGCATTTT
>TRBJ1-1|.|13|few|TRBV6-1
CANQDSMNTEAFF
TGTGCCAACCAGGACAGTATGAACACTGAAGCTTTCTTT
>TRBJ1-1|.|15|.|TRBV2
CASSGWWTMNTEAFF
TGTGCCAGCAGTGGTTGGTGGACTATGAACACTGAAGCTTTCTTT
>TRBJ2-3|TRBD2|14|.|TRBV15
CATVAGAGTDTQYF
TGTGCCACCGTAGCGGGGGCCGGCACAGATACGCAGTATTTT
>TRBJ1-1|TRBD1|14|.|TRBV27
CASSFSRQGPEAFF
TGTGCCAGCAGTTTTTCCCGACAGGGCCCTGAAGCTTTCTTT
>TRBJ2-1|.|17|.|TRBV4-1
CASSQEGLSGFYNEQFF
TGCGCCAGCAGCCAAGAGGGCCTTAGCGGATTCTACAATGAGCAGTTCTTC
>TRBJ2-3|TRBD2|14|.|TRBV30
CAWSVSGGTDTQYF
TGTGCCTGGAGTGTTAGCGGGGGCACAGATACGCAGTATTTT
>TRBJ1-6|TRBD1|17|once|TRBV28
CASSSLGQGEFDSPLHF
TGTGCCAGCAGTTCCCTGGGACAGGGAGAGTTTGATTCACCCCTCCACTTT
>TRBJ1-1|.|15|.|TRBV5-5
CASSPTTDGGTEAFF
TGTGCCAGCAGCCCCACCACAGACGGGGGGACTGAAGCTTTCTTT
>TRBJ2-3|.|15|.|TRBV7-3
CASSLGGGRSDTQYF
TGTGCCAGCAGCTTAGGGGGGGGCCGCTCAGATACGCAGTATTTT
>TRBJ1-5|TRBD1|15|.|TRBV6-1
CASSEGQGNNQPQHF
TGTGCCAGCAGTGAAGGACAGGGTAACAATCAGCCCCAGCATTTT
>TRBJ2-5|.|12|once|TRBV7-9
CASSPEGVTQYF
TGTGCCAGCAGCCCGGAAGGGGTGACCCAGTACTTC
>TRBJ2-7|.|14|.|TRBV4-1
CASSQPYQGLEQYF
TGCGCCAGCAGCCAACCCTACCAGGGGCTCGAGCAGTACTTC
>TRBJ2-7|TRBD2|14|.|TRBV7-2
CASSFFGGAHEQYF
TGTGCCAGCAGCTTTTTCGGGGGGGCCCACGAGCAGTACTTC
>TRBJ2-7|.|14|.|TRBV7-2
CASSLVGGRYEQYF
TGTGCCAGCAGCCTGGTAGGGGGAAGGTACGAGCAGTACTTC
>TRBJ2-2|TRBD1|14|.|TRBV2
CASKDRVFTGELFF
TGTGCCAGCAAAGACAGGGTTTTCACCGGGGAGCTGTTTTTT
>TRBJ1-5|.|15|.|TRBV18
CASSPSAQPNQPQHF
TGTGCCAGTTCACCATCGGCACAGCCCAATCAGCCCCAGCATTTT
>TRBJ1-1|TRBD1|15|.|TRBV11-3
CASSLGGQGNTEAFF
TGTGCCAGCAGCTTAGGAGGACAGGGGAACACTGAAGCTTTCTTT
>TRBJ2-7|.|13|.|TRBV4-1
CASSPTLQGIQYF
TGCGCCAGCAGCCCCACGTTACAGGGAATCCAGTACTTC
>TRBJ2-5|TRBD2|17|.|TRBV4-2
CASSQDSLAGGPETQYF
TGTGCCAGCAGCCAAGATTCCCTAGCGGGGGGGCCTGAGACCCAGTACTTC
>TRBJ1-2|.|13|.|TRBV10-3
CAISRDTARGYTF
TGTGCCATCAGTAGGGACACCGCGAGGGGCTACACCTTC
>TRBJ1-6|.|13|.|TRBV4-3
CASSQDSPSPLHF
TGCGCCAGCAGCCAAGATTCCCCGTCACCCCTCCACTTT
>TRBJ2-3|.|14|.|TRBV7-3
CASSLIPGGDTQYF
TGTGCCAGCAGCTTAATCCCGGGTGGGGATACGCAGTATTTT
>TRBJ2-3|TRBD2|18|.|TRBV11-3
CASSPGLAGGPVADTQYF
TGTGCCAGCAGCCCGGGACTAGCGGGGGGGCCGGTTGCGGATACGCAGTATTTT
>TRBJ1-5|.|15|.|TRBV4-1
CASSQDLGTYQPQHF
TGCGCCAGCAGCCAAGACTTGGGCACCTACCAGCCCCAGCATTTT
>TRBJ2-7|.|14|.|TRBV4-1
CASSLRTETYEQYF
TGCGCCAGCAGCCTTCGGACAGAGACCTACGAGCAGTACTTC
>TRBJ2-7|TRBD1|14|.|TRBV19
CASRGTGGAYEQYF
TGTGCCAGTAGGGGGACAGGGGGCGCGTACGAGCAGTACTTC
>TRBJ2-7|TRBD2|14|.|TRBV7-9
CASTPGVAGGEQYF
TGTGCCAGCACCCCAGGGGTAGCGGGGGGCGAGCAGTACTTC
>TRBJ2-7|.|13|.|TRBV7-2
CASSLGGGDEQYF
TGTGCCAGCAGCTTAGGGGGGGGCGACGAGCAGTACTTC
>TRBJ2-7|TRBD1|15|.|TRBV18
CASSPWTGFFYEQYF
TGTGCCAGCTCACCCTGGACAGGTTTTTTCTACGAGCAGTACTTC
>TRBJ2-5|.|11|once|TRBV6-1
CAGLEQETQYF
TGTGCCGGTCTAGAACAAGAGACCCAGTACTTC
>TRBJ2-2|.|16|.|TRBV10-1
CGSRGFSLKNTGELFF
TGCGGGAGCCGGGGGTTTTCACTTAAGAACACCGGGGAGCTGTTTTTT
>TRBJ1-2|.|13|.|TRBV11-2
CASSAGLNYGYTF
TGTGCCAGCAGCGCGGGACTGAACTATGGCTACACCTTC
>TRBJ2-2|.|13|.|TRBV7-6
CASSSSGTGELFF
TGTGCCAGCAGCTCCTCCGGCACCGGGGAGCTGTTTTTT
>TRBJ2-7|TRBD1|17|.|TRBV19
CASSVPPTGTGGYEQYF
TGTGCCAGTAGTGTTCCTCCGACCGGGACAGGGGGCTACGAGCAGTACTTC